Listed here are 18 T cell receptor beta chains from one sample, sequenced in a study of T cell repertoires in cytomegalovirus infection. These receptors have no identified antigens. TCRdb reprocessed the reads via MiXCR and lists one record per CDR3 protein. The table includes approximately 600,000 distinct CDR3 sequences, 40% detected once. The sample was cultured PBMCs, taken from culture after CMV antigen stimulation. The receptors were sampled from a human donor in good health (CMV status not recorded). Some clones in this sample may be carry-over from other donors' samples.

This chain joins TRBV6-1 and TRBJ1-2; 8 bases match TRBD1. Germline V gives CDR1 MNHNS, CDR2 SASEGT. The CDR3 sequence is 18 residues long. The V and J ends lost 6 bases and 0 bases, in that order; junction bases with no gene match: 15. The DNA of the CDR3 is TGTGCCAGCAGCTATAGAGGGCAGGGGGCTTCAGCTAACTATGGCTACACCTTC. Amino acid sequence: CASSYRGQGASANYGYTF.

This clonotype was observed a few times. The genes are TRBV7-2 and TRBJ2-7; D is possibly TRBD1 or TRBD2 (5 bases each). This CDR3 comprises 16 residues. The germline CDR1 and CDR2 sequences are SGHTA and FQGNSA. Deletions cut 0 bases from V and 2 bases from J, with 14 bases between. CDR3 region: CASSLAPGPPPYEQYF. The CDR3 nucleotides read TGTGCCAGCAGCTTAGCACCGGGACCCCCCCCCTACGAGCAGTACTTC.

The V and J genes are TRBV4-2 and TRBJ1-2, with TRBD1 as a possible D gene (6 bases). Trimming cost V 0 bases and J 6 bases, with 14 bases left between them. The CDR3 is made up of 15 amino acids. Germline CDR1 is LGHNA and CDR2 is YNFKEQ. The CDR3 region is CASSQDPGAADGYTF. The CDR3 nucleotides read TGTGCCAGCAGCCAAGACCCGGGGGCGGCGGATGGCTACACCTTC.

The rearrangement links TRBV19 to TRBJ2-2, with 9 bases that match TRBD1. The CDR3 is 14 residues long. V shed 4 bases, J shed 7 bases, and the junction held 4 bases outside the gene matches. CDR1 and CDR2 (germline): LNHDA, SQIVND (reference sequence). The CDR3 loop reads CASSKDRGGGELFF. Here the CDR3 DNA reads TGTGCCAGTAGTAAGGACAGGGGAGGCGGGGAGCTGTTTTTT.

The gene calls are TRBV12-3 or TRBV12-4 and TRBJ2-3; D remains unclear. The CDR3 sequence is 13 residues long. V gave up 4 bases and J gave up 10 bases, with 15 bases separating them. The CDR3 region has the DNA TGTGCCAGCAGTTCCCCCCAAGGTCCCGCGCAGTATTTT. Protein sequence: CASSSPQGPAQYF.

In this sample, this clonotype turned up a few times. The J gene is TRBJ2-2, the V gene TRBV4-1; D gene uncertain. CDR1 and CDR2 from the germline V gene are MGHRA and YSYEKL. V was cut by 0 bases and J by 1 base, with 6 bases left in between. The CDR3 totals 15 residues. The CDR3 bases are TGCGCCAGCAGCCAAGATCAAGAGAACACCGGGGAGCTGTTTTTT. Translated: CASSQDQENTGELFF.

This sequence joins TRBV4-2 and TRBJ1-5; D uncertain. Between the trimmed V and J ends, which lost 2 bases and 0 bases, there was a span of 11 bases. CDR1 is LGHNA, CDR2 YNFKEQ, per germline. The CDR3 has 16 residues. In nucleotides, the CDR3 is TGTGCCAGCAGCCAATATGGGGTTAATAGCAATCAGCCCCAGCATTTT. Protein: CASSQYGVNSNQPQHF.

This clonotype was seen a few times. The CDR3 nucleotides are TGTGCCAGCAGCTTAGCCCTGTTTTTAGAGCGGGACCGCACAGATACGCAGTATTTT. The encoded protein is CASSLALFLERDRTDTQYF. The chain is built from TRBV7-9 and TRBJ2-3, with 7 bases lining up with TRBD2. Germline trimming cut 0 bases from V and 1 base from J; bases unmatched to any gene: 13. The CDR3 has 19 amino acids. The germline gives CDR1 SEHNR, CDR2 FQNEAQ (reference sequence).

This clonotype was seen a few times. In nucleotides, the CDR3 is TGCAGCGTTGGCGGGAGCACAGATACGCAGTATTTT. Translated: CSVGGSTDTQYF. V gene TRBV29-1 combines with J gene TRBJ2-3, with a possible D match to TRBD2 (5 bases). The CDR3 length is 12 residues. Germline V gene data show CDR1 as SQVTM and CDR2 as ANQGSEA. V lost 4 bases and J lost 0, with 5 bases in between.

The rearrangement links TRBV6-6 to TRBJ2-1, with TRBD1 matching over 8 bases. This CDR3 is built from 16 residues. Germline V gene data show CDR1 as MNHNY and CDR2 as SVGAGI (reference sequence). Germline trimming cut 2 bases from V and 5 bases from J; bases unmatched to any gene: 8. CDR3 amino acids: CASSYGDRGLNNEQFF. The CDR3 DNA reads as TGTGCCAGCAGTTACGGAGACAGGGGCCTTAACAATGAGCAGTTCTTC.

The V gene is TRBV7-8, the J gene TRBJ1-5; 7 bases map to TRBD1. Per the germline V gene, CDR1 is SGHVS and CDR2 is FQNEAQ. CDR3 size: 15 residues. Trimming cost V 1 base and J 6 bases; bases outside gene matches: 6. The CDR3 DNA is TGTGCCAGCAGCTTAGGCAGGGGGAAGGGTCAGCCCCAGCATTTT. Translating it yields CASSLGRGKGQPQHF.

The chain carries TRBV7-6 and TRBJ2-7, with 11 bases that match TRBD2. The trim removed 5 bases at V and 5 bases at J, leaving 8 bases unmatched. Germline V lookup: CDR1 SGHVS, CDR2 FNYEAQ. This CDR3 has 15 amino acids. CDR3 in amino acids: CASSPDPGLADEQYF. In nucleotides, the CDR3 is TGTGCCAGCAGCCCCGACCCGGGACTAGCGGACGAGCAGTACTTC. Together with reference TRBV7-6 and TRBJ2-7, the CDR3 gives the full variable domain: GAGVSQSPRYKVTKRGQDVALRCDPISGHVSLYWYRQALGQGPEFLTYFNYEAQQDKSGLPNDRFSAERPEGSISTLTIQRTEQRDSAMYRCASSPDPGLADEQYFGPGTRLTVT.

V gene TRBV4-3 combines with J gene TRBJ2-5; TRBD2 aligns across 8 bases. V was pared by 1 base and J by 9 bases, with 7 bases of the junction left unmatched. The CDR3 totals 14 residues. Looked up from germline, CDR1 is LGHNA and CDR2 is YSLEER. CDR3 nucleotides: TGCGCCAGCAGCCAAGGCGGGAGGCTCGATCCCCAGTACTTC. Amino acids: CASSQGGRLDPQYF.

The CDR3 DNA reads as TGTGCCAGTCGCGAGGACAGGGCATCAGATACGCAGTATTTT. The encoded protein is CASREDRASDTQYF. The gene calls are TRBV2 and TRBJ2-3, with 8 bases that match TRBD1. V lost 9 bases and J lost 4; bases outside the gene matches: 9. The germline V gene has CDR1 SNHLY and CDR2 FYNNEI. CDR3 length equals 14 residues.

This clonotype occurred a few times. The J gene is TRBJ1-5, the V gene TRBV7-2; a weak D match, TRBD1 (6 bases). V was pared by 2 bases and J by 7 bases, with 12 bases between. The germline gives CDR1 SGHTA, CDR2 FQGNSA. CDR3 length: 14 residues. CDR3 loop: CASSLSFRGQPQHF. DNA of the CDR3: TGTGCCAGCAGCTTATCCTTCAGGGGCCAGCCCCAGCATTTT.

This clonotype appeared a few times. The chain combines TRBV7-2 with TRBJ2-5, with TRBD1 matching 8 bases. There are 15 residues in the CDR3. J was trimmed by 3 bases and V by 1 base; bases with no gene match: 4. Germline-derived CDR1 and CDR2 are SGHTA and FQGNSA. Here the CDR3 DNA reads TGTGCCAGCAGCTTAGGACAGGGGTTGGAAGAGACCCAGTACTTC. Translation gives CASSLGQGLEETQYF.

This clonotype was counted a single time. The J gene is TRBJ1-3, the V gene TRBV5-6; no firm D call. CDR1 and CDR2 from the germline V gene are SGHDT and YYEEEE. The CDR3 extends over 16 amino acids. Trimming left V 4 bases short and J 4 bases short, with 18 bases between. The CDR3 DNA follows: TGTGCCAGCAGCACGATTTTCGGTCTGGGAGGAAACACCATATATTTT. Residues: CASSTIFGLGGNTIYF.

A few counts support this clonotype. The chain combines TRBV29-1 with TRBJ2-1; 7 bases agree with TRBD2. This CDR3 contains 10 residues. V was pared by 4 bases and J by 9 bases, with 0 bases of the junction left unmatched. The germline V gene has CDR1 SQVTM and CDR2 ANQGSEA. CDR3 region: CSVGGGEQFF. The CDR3 nucleotides read TGCAGCGTTGGCGGGGGTGAGCAGTTCTTC.